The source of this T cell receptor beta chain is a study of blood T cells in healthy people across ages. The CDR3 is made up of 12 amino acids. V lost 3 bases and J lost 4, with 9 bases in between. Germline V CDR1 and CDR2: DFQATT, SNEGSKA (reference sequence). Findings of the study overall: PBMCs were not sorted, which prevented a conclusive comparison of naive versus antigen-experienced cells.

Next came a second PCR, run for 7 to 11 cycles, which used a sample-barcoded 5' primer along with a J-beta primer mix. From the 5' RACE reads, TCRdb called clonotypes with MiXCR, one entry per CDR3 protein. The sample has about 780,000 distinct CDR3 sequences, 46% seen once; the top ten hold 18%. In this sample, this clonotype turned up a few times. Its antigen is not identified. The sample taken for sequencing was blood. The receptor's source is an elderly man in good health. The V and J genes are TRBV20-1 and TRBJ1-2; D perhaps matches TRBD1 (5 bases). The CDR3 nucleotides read TGCAGTGCTAGCGGGGGATCCTATGGCTACACCTTC. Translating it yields CSASGGSYGYTF.